These T cell receptor beta chains were read from a single sample in a study of T cells in Graves' hyperthyroidism and ophthalmopathy. Each CDR3 protein gets one entry after TCRdb re-called the multiplex PCR reads with MiXCR. The sample records about 610,000 distinct CDR3 sequences, under 60% being singletons. Source material: peripheral blood or thyroid tissue (not recorded which). The source of these receptors is a young woman with Graves' hyperthyroidism. The CDR3 runs from the conserved cysteine through the conserved F or W. A D gene is named only where the DNA matches it firmly. Clone size is not always given. Where it is, it says once, few, many or a class for expanded clones.

>TRBJ2-7|TRBV5-4|TRBD2|.
TGCGCCAGCAGCCGGAACACGGGAGCTAGCGGGAGGCGACACTCCTACGAGCAGTACTTC
CASSRNTGASGRRHSYEQYF
>TRBJ1-1|TRBV19|.|.
TGTGCCAGTAGTAAGGACATCACTGAAGCTTTCTTT
CASSKDITEAFF
>TRBJ1-2|TRBV4-1|TRBD1|.
TGTGCCAGCAGCCATGCCGGGACAGCCTATGGCTACACCTTC
CASSHAGTAYGYTF
>TRBJ2-7|TRBV9|.|many
TGTGCCAGCAGCGTAGTAGGGCTACCGTCCTACGAGCAGTACTTC
CASSVVGLPSYEQYF
>TRBJ2-7|TRBV19|.|many
TGTGCCAGTAGTATCGAAGGAAGCGAGCAGTACTTC
CASSIEGSEQYF
>TRBJ2-2|TRBV20-1|TRBD2|many
TGCAGTGCTCCACTAGCGGCGAACACCGGGGAGCTGTTTTTT
CSAPLAANTGELFF
>TRBJ1-4|TRBV12-3/TRBV12-4|TRBD1|.
TGTGCCAGCAGGGGGGGACAGCCTGCAACTAATGAAAAACTGTTTTTT
CASRGGQPATNEKLFF
>TRBJ2-5|TRBV6-2/TRBV6-3|TRBD1|many
TGTGCCAGCAGTTACTCCAGGACAGGAACAGGGCGTCAGACCCAGTACTTC
CASSYSRTGTGRQTQYF
>TRBJ1-1|TRBV3-1|.|many
TGTGCCAGCAGCCCCGGGACTCCCCGGGAAGCTTTCTTT
CASSPGTPREAFF
>TRBJ2-2|TRBV19|.|.
TGTGCCAGTAGTATCCGGAGCAGGGCAGAACGCACCGGGGAGCTGTTTTTT
CASSIRSRAERTGELFF
>TRBJ2-7|TRBV12-3/TRBV12-4|TRBD2|.
TGTGCCAGCAAGATAGCGGGACCGAGGTATGAGCAGTACTTC
CASKIAGPRYEQYF
>TRBJ1-2|TRBV5-1|.|many
TGCGCCAGCAGCATGGAAAACTATGGCTACACCTTC
CASSMENYGYTF
>TRBJ1-1|TRBV2|.|.
TGTGCCAGCAAAGGGGTAGCTTTCTTT
CASKGVAFF
>TRBJ1-4|TRBV24-1|TRBD1|.
TGTGCCACCAGTGATTTCCCCGGGACAGGGGAGGAAAAACTGTTTTTT
CATSDFPGTGEEKLFF
>TRBJ2-7|TRBV5-1|.|few
TGCGCCAGCAGCTTGGCTGGGCTCTACGAGCAGTACTTC
CASSLAGLYEQYF
>TRBJ1-5|TRBV7-3|.|once
TGCGCCAGCAGCCAGCTAGGGACCCTCCAGCCCCAGCATTTT
CASSQLGTLQPQHF
>TRBJ2-5|TRBV5-1|.|.
TGCGCCAGCAGACTAGGGGGGGCCGGTGAGACCCAGTACTTC
CASRLGGAGETQYF
>TRBJ2-7|TRBV5-1|TRBD2|many
TGCGCCAGCAGCAACCAACCGGGACTAGCGGGAGAAGAGCAGTACTTC
CASSNQPGLAGEEQYF
>TRBJ1-2|TRBV30|.|few
TGTGCCTGGAGTGTATTCCCTAGGGGCTACACCTTC
CAWSVFPRGYTF
>TRBJ1-5|TRBV25-1|.|.
TGTGCCAGCAGTGAATGGGTGAATCAGCCCCAGCATTTT
CASSEWVNQPQHF
>TRBJ1-1|TRBV6-5|TRBD1|many
TGTGCCAGCAGTTACTCAGGGGGCCGGATGAACACTGAAGCTTTCTTT
CASSYSGGRMNTEAFF
>TRBJ1-5|TRBV10-3|.|.
TGTGCCATCAGTGGGACACAGCATTTT
CAISGTQHF